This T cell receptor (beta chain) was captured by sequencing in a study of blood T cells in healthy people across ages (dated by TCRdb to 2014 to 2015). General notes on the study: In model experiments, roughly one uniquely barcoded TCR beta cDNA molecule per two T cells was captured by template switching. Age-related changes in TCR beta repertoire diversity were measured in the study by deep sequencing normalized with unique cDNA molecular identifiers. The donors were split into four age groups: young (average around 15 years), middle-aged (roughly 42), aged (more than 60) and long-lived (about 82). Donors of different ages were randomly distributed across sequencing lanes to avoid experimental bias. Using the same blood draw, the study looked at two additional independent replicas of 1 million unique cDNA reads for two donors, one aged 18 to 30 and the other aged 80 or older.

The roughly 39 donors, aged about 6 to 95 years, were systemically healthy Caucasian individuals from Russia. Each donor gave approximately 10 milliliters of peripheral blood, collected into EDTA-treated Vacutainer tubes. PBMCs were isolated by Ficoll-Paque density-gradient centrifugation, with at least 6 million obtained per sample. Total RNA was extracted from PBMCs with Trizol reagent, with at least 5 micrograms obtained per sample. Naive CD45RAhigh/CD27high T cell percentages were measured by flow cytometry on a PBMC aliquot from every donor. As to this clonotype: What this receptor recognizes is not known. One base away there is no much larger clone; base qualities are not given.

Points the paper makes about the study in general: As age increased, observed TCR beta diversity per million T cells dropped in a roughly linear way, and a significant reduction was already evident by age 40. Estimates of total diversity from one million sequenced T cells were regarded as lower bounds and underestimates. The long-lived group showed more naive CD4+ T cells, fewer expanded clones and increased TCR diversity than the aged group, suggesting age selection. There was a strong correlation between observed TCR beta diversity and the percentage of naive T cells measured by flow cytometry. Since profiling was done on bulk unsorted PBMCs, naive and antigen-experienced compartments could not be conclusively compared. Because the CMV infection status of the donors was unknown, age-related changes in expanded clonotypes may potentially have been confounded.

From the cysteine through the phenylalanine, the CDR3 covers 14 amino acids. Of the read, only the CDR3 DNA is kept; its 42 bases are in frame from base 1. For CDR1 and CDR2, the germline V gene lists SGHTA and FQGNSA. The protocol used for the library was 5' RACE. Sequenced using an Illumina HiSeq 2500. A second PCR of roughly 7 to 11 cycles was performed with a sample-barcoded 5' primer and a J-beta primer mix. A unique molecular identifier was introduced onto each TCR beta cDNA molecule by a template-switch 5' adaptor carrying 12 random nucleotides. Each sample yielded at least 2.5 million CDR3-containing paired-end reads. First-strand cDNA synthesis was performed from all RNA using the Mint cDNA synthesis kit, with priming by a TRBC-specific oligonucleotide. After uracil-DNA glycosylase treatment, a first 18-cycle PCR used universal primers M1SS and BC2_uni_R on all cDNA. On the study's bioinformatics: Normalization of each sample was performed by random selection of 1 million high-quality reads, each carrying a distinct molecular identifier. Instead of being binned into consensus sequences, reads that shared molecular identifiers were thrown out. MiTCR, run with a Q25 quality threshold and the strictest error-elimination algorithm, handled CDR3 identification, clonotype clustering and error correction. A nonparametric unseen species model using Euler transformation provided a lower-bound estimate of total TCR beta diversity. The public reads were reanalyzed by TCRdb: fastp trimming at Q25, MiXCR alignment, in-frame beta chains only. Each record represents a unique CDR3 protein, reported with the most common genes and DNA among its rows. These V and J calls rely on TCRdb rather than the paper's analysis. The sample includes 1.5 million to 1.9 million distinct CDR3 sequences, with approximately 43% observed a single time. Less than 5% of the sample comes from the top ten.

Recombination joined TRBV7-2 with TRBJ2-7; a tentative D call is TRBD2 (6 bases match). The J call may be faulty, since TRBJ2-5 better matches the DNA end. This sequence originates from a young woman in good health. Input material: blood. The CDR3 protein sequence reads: CASSSSGPGETQYF. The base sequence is TGTGCCAGCAGCTCGAGCGGGCCGGGAGAGACCCAGTACTTC.